This T cell receptor beta chain was documented in a study of cytomegalovirus exposure and HLA in healthy donors. General study findings and limits: Near-uniform donor sequencing depth was presumed by presence/absence analyses. TCR beta sequences numbering around 15,000 were associated with HLA alleles at 0.05 false discovery rate in a later analysis. Associated with cytomegalovirus, according to the listing, were 170 or so TCR beta chains.

Worth noting for this clone: What it recognizes is unknown.

Healthy bone marrow donors formed the donor group. J was trimmed by 2 bases and V by 5 bases; bases with no gene match: 6. CDR3 length equals 14 residues. Germline assignment: CDR1 MNHEY and CDR2 SMNVEV (reference sequence). Vbeta (60) and Jbeta (13) primers were used in the PCR. Here immunoSEQ multiplex PCR was the method, and the copy in TCRdb shows in-frame clones only, minus some. The repertoire consists of about 80,000 clones, with more than 50% occurring once and the leading ten covering roughly 4.4%. The chain is built from TRBV27 and TRBJ2-7; 7 positions match TRBD1. The specimen sequenced was PBMCs. The source is a male donor in good health and CMV-seropositive. The CDR3 spells CASSTAGTAYEQYF. The DNA of the CDR3 is TGTGCCAGCAGTACAGCCGGGACAGCCTACGAGCAGTACTTC.